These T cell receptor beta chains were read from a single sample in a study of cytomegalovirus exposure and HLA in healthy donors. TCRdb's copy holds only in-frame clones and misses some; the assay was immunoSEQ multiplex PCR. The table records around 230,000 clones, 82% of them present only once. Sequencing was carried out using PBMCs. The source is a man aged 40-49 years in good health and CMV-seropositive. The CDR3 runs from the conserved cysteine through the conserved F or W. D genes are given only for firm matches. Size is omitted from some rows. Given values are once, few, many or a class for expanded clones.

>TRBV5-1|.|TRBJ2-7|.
CASSLLGAYEQYF
TGCGCCAGCAGCTTGTTAGGGGCCTACGAGCAGTACTTC
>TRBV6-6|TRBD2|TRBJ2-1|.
CASGWTSGSDEQFF
TGTGCCAGCGGTTGGACTAGCGGGAGCGATGAGCAGTTCTTC
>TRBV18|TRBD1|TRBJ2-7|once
CASSLDRAYEQYF
TGTGCCAGCTCCCTCGACAGGGCCTACGAGCAGTACTTC
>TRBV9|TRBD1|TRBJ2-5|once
CASNPTGVETQYF
TGTGCCAGCAACCCAACAGGGGTCGAGACCCAGTACTTC
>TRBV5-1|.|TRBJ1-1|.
CASSLRENTEAFF
TGCGCCAGCAGCTTGAGAGAAAACACTGAAGCTTTCTTT
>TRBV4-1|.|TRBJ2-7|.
CASSPPGPSYEQYF
TGCGCCAGCAGCCCTCCTGGCCCTTCCTACGAGCAGTACTTC
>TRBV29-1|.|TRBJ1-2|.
CSVDGGIYGYTF
TGCAGCGTTGATGGAGGGATTTATGGCTACACCTTC
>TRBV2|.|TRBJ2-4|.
CASSPTVVGKNIQYF
TGTGCCAGCAGTCCGACAGTGGTCGGCAAAAACATTCAGTACTTC
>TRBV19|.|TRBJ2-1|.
CASSIGAATYNEQFF
TGTGCCAGTAGTATAGGAGCGGCAACCTACAATGAGCAGTTCTTC
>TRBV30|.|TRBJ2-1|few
CAWSEAGSYNEQFF
TGTGCCTGGAGTGAAGCGGGTTCCTACAATGAGCAGTTCTTC
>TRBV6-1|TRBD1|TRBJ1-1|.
CASSGGQGKFNEAFF
TGTGCCAGCAGTGGTGGACAGGGGAAATTTAATGAAGCTTTCTTT
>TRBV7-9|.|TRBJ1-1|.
CASSLAPFRDRRGTEAFF
TGTGCCAGCAGCTTAGCTCCCTTCAGAGACAGAAGGGGCACTGAAGCTTTCTTT
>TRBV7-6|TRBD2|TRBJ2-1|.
CASSWNGRGRNEQFF
TGTGCCAGCAGCTGGAACGGGAGGGGTCGCAATGAGCAGTTCTTC
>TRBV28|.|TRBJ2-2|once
CASSLGANTNTGELFF
TGTGCCAGCAGTTTGGGGGCCAATACGAACACCGGGGAGCTGTTTTTT
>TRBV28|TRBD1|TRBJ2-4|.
CASSLQGVAKNIQYF
TGTGCCAGCAGCCTTCAGGGGGTAGCCAAAAACATTCAGTACTTC
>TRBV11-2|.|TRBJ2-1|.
CASSSPAGAQFF
TGTGCCAGCAGCTCCCCCGCTGGGGCCCAGTTCTTC
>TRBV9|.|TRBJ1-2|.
CASSVVGGLLNYGYTF
TGTGCCAGCAGCGTAGTAGGGGGACTATTGAACTATGGCTACACCTTC
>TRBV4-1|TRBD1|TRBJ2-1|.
CASSPGQGPYNEQFF
TGCGCCAGCAGCCCGGGACAGGGTCCCTACAATGAGCAGTTCTTC
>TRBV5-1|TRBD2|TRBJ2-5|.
CASSLSSGTSGAPETQYF
TGCGCCAGCAGCCTGAGCTCCGGGACTAGCGGAGCCCCGGAGACCCAGTACTTC
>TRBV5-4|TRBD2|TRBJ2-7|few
CASSSLAGGFYEQYF
TGTGCCAGCAGCTCCCTAGCGGGAGGGTTCTACGAGCAGTACTTC
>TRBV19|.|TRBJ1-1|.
CASSPPDTEAFF
TGTGCCAGTAGTCCCCCAGACACTGAAGCTTTCTTT
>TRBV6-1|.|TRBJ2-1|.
CASSVPGAEYSYNEQFF
TGTGCCAGCAGTGTCCCAGGAGCGGAGTACTCCTACAATGAGCAGTTCTTC
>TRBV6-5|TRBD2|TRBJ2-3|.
CASSLSGAVTDTQYF
TGTGCCAGCAGCCTTAGCGGGGCCGTCACAGATACGCAGTATTTT
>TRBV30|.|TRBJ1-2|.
CACPGHNGYTF
TGTGCCTGCCCGGGACATAACGGCTACACCTTC
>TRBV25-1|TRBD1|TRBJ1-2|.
CASRGRTGDKGYTF
TGTGCCAGCCGAGGTAGGACAGGGGATAAAGGCTACACCTTC
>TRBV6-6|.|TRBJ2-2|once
CASSYLAGELFF
TGTGCCAGCAGTTACCTAGCCGGGGAGCTGTTTTTT
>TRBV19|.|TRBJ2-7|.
CASSVGPYEQYF
TGTGCCAGTAGTGTTGGCCCCTACGAGCAGTACTTC
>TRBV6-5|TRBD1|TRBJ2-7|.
CASSPGTDDEQYF
TGTGCCAGCAGTCCCGGGACAGACGACGAGCAGTACTTC
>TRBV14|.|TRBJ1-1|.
CASSHPRDTPSNTEAFF
TGTGCCAGCAGCCACCCCCGGGACACCCCTTCGAACACTGAAGCTTTCTTT
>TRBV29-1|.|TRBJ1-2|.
CSVEAMGGIIYGYTF
TGCAGCGTTGAGGCCATGGGAGGGATAATCTATGGCTACACCTTC
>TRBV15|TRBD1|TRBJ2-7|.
CATDRLPGQARSEQYF
TGTGCCACCGATCGATTACCGGGACAGGCGAGGAGCGAGCAGTACTTC
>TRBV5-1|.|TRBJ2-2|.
CASSLEATGELFF
TGCGCCAGCAGCTTGGAAGCCACCGGGGAGCTGTTTTTT
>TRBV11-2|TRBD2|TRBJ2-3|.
CASSPTGGDTDTQYF
TGTGCCAGCAGCCCCACGGGAGGCGACACAGATACGCAGTATTTT
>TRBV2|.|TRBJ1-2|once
CASSTGYGYTF
TGTGCCAGCAGTACAGGGTATGGCTACACCTTC
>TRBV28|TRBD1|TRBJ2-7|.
CASSLWAEMDREFGGSYEQYF
TGTGCCAGCAGTTTATGGGCAGAAATGGACAGGGAGTTTGGGGGCTCCTACGAGCAGTACTTC
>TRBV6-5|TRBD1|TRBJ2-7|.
CASSWTGGTYEQYF
TGTGCCAGCAGTTGGACAGGGGGCACCTACGAGCAGTACTTC
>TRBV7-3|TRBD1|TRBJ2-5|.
CASSLTLGTGQETQYF
TGTGCCAGCAGCTTAACGTTGGGGACAGGGCAAGAGACCCAGTACTTC
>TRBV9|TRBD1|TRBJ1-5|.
CASSPTGGWEPQHF
TGTGCCAGCAGCCCCACAGGGGGCTGGGAGCCCCAGCATTTT
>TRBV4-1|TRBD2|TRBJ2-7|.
CASSQGAREKYEQYF
TGCGCCAGCAGCCAAGGGGCGCGGGAGAAGTACGAGCAGTACTTC
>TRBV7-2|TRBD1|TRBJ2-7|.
CASSLRWDRGFYEQYF
TGTGCCAGCAGCTTAAGATGGGACAGGGGTTTCTACGAGCAGTACTTC
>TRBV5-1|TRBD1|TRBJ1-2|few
CASSWTGANYGYTF
TGCGCCAGCAGCTGGACAGGGGCTAACTATGGCTACACCTTC
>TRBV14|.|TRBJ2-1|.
CASSQAPGTFLKEQFF
TGTGCCAGCAGCCAAGCGCCCGGGACATTTCTTAAGGAGCAGTTCTTC
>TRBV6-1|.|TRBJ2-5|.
CASSEGPLQETQYF
TGTGCCAGCAGTGAGGGCCCTCTCCAAGAGACCCAGTACTTC
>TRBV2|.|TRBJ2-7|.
CASSAAGPSSYEQYF
TGTGCCAGCAGTGCTGCGGGCCCGTCCTCCTACGAGCAGTACTTC
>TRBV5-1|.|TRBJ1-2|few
CASSRDGGDYGYTF
TGCGCCAGCAGCCGGGACGGCGGGGACTATGGCTACACCTTC
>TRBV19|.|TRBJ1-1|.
CASAFGGSNTEAFF
TGTGCCAGTGCCTTCGGGGGGTCGAACACTGAAGCTTTCTTT
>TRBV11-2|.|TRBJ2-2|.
CASSLGQTNTGELFF
TGTGCCAGCAGCTTAGGGCAGACGAACACCGGGGAGCTGTTTTTT
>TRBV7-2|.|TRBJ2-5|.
CASSFSTDSLLYF
TGTGCCAGCAGCTTTTCGACCGACTCCCTTTTGTACTTC
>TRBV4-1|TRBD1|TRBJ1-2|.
CASSQIEGQANYGYTF
TGCGCCAGCAGCCAAATTGAGGGACAGGCAAACTATGGCTACACCTTC
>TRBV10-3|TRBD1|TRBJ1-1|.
CAITGTATNTEAFF
TGTGCCATCACTGGGACAGCAACGAACACTGAAGCTTTCTTT